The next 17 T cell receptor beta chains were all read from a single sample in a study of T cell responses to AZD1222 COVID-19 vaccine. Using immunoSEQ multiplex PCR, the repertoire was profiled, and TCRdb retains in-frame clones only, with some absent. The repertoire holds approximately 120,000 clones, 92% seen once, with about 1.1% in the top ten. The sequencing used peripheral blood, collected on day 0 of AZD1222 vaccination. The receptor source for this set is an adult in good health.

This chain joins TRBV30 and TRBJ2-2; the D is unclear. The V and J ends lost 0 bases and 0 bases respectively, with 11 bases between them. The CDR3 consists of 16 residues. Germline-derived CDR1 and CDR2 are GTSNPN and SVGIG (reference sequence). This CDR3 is CAWSVRRSSNTGELFF. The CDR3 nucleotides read TGTGCCTGGAGTGTAAGGCGGAGTTCGAACACCGGGGAGCTGTTTTTT.

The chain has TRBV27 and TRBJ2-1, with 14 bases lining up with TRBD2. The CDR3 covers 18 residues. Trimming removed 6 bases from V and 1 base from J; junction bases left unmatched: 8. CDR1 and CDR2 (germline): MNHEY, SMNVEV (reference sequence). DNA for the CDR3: TGTGCCAGCAGAAATCCGGGACTAGCGGGAGATTCCTACAATGAGCAGTTCTTC. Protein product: CASRNPGLAGDSYNEQFF.

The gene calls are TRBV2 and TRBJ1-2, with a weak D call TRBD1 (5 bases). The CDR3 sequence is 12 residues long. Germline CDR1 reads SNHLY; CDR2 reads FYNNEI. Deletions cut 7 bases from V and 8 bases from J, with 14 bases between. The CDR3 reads CASIGTGEGYTF. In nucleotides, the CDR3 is TGTGCCAGCATCGGCACGGGGGAGGGCTACACCTTC.

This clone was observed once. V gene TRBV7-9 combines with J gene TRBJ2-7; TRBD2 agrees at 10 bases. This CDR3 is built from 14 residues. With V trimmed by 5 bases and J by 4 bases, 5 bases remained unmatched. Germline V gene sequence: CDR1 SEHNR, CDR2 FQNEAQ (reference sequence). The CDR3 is CASSPAGGAYEQYF. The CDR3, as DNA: TGTGCCAGCAGCCCAGCGGGGGGGGCTTACGAGCAGTACTTC.

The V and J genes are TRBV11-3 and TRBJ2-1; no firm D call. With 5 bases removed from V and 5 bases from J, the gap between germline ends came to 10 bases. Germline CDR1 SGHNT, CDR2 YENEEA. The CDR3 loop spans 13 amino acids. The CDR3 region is CASSPGPDNEQFF. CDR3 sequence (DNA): TGTGCCAGCAGCCCCGGACCCGACAATGAGCAGTTCTTC.

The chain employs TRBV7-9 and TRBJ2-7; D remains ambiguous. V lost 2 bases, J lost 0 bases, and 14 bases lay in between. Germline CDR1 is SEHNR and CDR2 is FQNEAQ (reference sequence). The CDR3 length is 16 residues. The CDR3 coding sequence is TGTGCCAGCAGCTTAAAGGGCAGTCGCAGCTCCTACGAGCAGTACTTC. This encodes CASSLKGSRSSYEQYF.

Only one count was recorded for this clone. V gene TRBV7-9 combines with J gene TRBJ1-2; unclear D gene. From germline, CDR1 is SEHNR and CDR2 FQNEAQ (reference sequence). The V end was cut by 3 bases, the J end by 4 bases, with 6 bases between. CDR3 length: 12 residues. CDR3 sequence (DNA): TGTGCCAGCAGCTTGGAGTTCTATGGCTACACCTTC. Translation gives CASSLEFYGYTF.

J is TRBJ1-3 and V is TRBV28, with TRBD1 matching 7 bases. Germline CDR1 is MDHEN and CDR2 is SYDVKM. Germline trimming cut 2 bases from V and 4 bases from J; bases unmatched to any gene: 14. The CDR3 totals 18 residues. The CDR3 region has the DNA TGTGCCAGCAGTTTAGGGACTAGGGCGACAGGGCCCGGAAACACCATATATTTT. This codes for CASSLGTRATGPGNTIYF.

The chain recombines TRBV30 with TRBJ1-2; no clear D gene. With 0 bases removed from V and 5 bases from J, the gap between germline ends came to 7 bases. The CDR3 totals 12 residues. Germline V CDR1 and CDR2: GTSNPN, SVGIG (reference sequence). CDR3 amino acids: CAWSVRGYGYTF. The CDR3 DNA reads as TGTGCCTGGAGTGTACGGGGTTATGGCTACACCTTC. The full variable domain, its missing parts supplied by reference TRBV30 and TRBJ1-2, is SQTIHQWPATLVQPVGSPLSLECTVEGTSNPNLYWYRQAAGRGLQLLFYSVGIGQISSEVPQNLSASRPQDRQFILSSKKLLLSDSGFYLCAWSVRGYGYTFGSGTRLTVV.

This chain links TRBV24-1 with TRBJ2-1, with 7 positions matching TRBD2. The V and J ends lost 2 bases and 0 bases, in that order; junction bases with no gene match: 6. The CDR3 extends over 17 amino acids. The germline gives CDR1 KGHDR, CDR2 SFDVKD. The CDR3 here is CATSDSSGDRSYNEQFF. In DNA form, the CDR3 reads TGTGCCACCAGTGATTCGAGCGGGGATCGCTCCTACAATGAGCAGTTCTTC.

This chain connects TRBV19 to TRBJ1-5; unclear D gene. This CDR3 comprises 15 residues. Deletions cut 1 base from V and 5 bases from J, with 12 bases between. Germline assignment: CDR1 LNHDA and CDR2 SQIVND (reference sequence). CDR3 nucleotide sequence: TGTGCCAGTAGTATAGTTCTGTCACTCCATCAGCCCCAGCATTTT. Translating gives CASSIVLSLHQPQHF.

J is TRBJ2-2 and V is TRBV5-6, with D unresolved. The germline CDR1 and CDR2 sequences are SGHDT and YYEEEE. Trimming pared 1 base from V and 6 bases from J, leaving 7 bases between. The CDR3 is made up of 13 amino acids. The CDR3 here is CASSLSGPGELFF. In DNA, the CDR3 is TGTGCCAGCAGCTTGTCCGGGCCCGGGGAGCTGTTTTTT.

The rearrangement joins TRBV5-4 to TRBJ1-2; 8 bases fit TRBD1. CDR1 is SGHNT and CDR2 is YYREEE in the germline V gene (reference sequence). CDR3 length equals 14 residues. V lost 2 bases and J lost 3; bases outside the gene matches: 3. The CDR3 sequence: CASSFQGADYGYTF. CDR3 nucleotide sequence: TGTGCCAGCAGCTTCCAGGGGGCGGACTATGGCTACACCTTC.

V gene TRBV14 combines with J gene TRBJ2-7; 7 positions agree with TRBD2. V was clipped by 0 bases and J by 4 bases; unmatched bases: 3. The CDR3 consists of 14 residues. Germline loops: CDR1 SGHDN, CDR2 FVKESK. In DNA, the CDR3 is TGTGCCAGCAGCCAAGAGTTGGGAGGGTACGAGCAGTACTTC. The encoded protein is CASSQELGGYEQYF.

CDR3 loop: CASSLGDLNTGELFF. The CDR3 DNA follows: TGCGCCAGCAGCTTGGGGGACTTAAACACCGGGGAGCTGTTTTTT. The rearrangement joins TRBV5-1 to TRBJ2-2; D possibly corresponds to TRBD2 (6 bases). Per germline, CDR1 SGHRS and CDR2 YFSETQ. The CDR3 sequence is 15 residues long. V was cut by 0 bases and J by 2 bases, with 8 bases left in between.

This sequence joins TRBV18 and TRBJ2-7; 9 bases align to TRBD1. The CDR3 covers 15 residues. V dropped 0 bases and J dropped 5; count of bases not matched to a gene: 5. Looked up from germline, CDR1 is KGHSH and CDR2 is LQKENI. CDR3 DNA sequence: TGTGCCAGCTCACCACCGACAGGGGGGTCTCACGAGCAGTACTTC. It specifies CASSPPTGGSHEQYF.

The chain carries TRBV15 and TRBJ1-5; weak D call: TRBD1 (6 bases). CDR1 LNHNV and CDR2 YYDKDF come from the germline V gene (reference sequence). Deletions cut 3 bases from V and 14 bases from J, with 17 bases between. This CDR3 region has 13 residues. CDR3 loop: CATSSLRGATKHF. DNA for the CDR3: TGTGCCACCAGCAGTCTACGGGGGGCCACCAAGCATTTT.